Each of the 31 T cell receptor beta chains below was sequenced from the same sample in a study of blood T cell repertoires in COVID-19. Here immunoSEQ multiplex PCR was the method, and the copy in TCRdb shows in-frame clones only, minus some. The sample consists of approximately 500,000 clones, about 91% of them appearing once. The specimen sequenced was peripheral blood. Every receptor here comes from a man between 18 and 35 years old with COVID-19, enrolled during active disease.

About this clone: At one of its ends the junction is not consistent with the germline gene, which may arise from a read error. The J gene is TRBJ1-1, the V gene TRBV29-1; the match to TRBD1 covers 10 bases. In germline, CDR1 is SQVTM, CDR2 ANQGSEA. The CDR3 runs to 14 residues. The CDR3: CSVEGTGADTEAFF. CDR3 DNA sequence: TGCAGCGTGGAAGGGACAGGGGCGGACACTGAAGCTTTCTTT.

V and J are TRBV7-3 and TRBJ2-3; tentatively, D is TRBD1 (5 bases). CDR3 length equals 13 residues. Germline loops: CDR1 SGHTA, CDR2 FQGTGA. Trimming left V 2 bases short and J 5 bases short, with 8 bases between. Here the CDR3 reads CASSLQGLDTQYF. For the CDR3, the DNA is TGTGCCAGCAGCTTACAGGGTTTAGATACGCAGTATTTT.

As concerns this clone: The identical CDR3 is also encoded by other nucleotide sequences in the sample. V is TRBV18 and J is TRBJ2-2; D unclear. The CDR3 consists of 13 residues. CDR1 KGHSH and CDR2 LQKENI come from the germline V gene. Trimming removed 3 bases from V and 4 bases from J, with 6 bases in between. CDR3 region: CASSPDFTGELFF. The CDR3 nucleotides are TGTGCCAGCTCACCTGACTTCACCGGGGAGCTGTTTTTT.

This clone was observed a single time. The chain employs TRBV5-4 and TRBJ2-5, with 8 bases lining up with TRBD1. The CDR3 sequence is 16 residues long. Trimming at V came to 4 bases and at J to 2 bases, leaving 10 bases not matched to a gene. Germline V gives CDR1 SGHNT, CDR2 YYREEE (reference sequence). CDR3 amino acids: CASSPRTGPAQETQYF. Written as DNA, the CDR3 is TGTGCCAGCAGCCCTAGGACAGGGCCGGCTCAAGAGACCCAGTACTTC.

This chain uses TRBV3-1 (or the pseudogene TRBV3-2) with TRBJ2-3, with D possibly being TRBD2 (6 bases). CDR1 and CDR2 from the germline V gene are LGHDT and YNNKEL (reference sequence). This CDR3 contains 19 residues. Trimming took 0 bases from V and 5 from J, leaving 24 bases between them. CDR3 residues: CASSQDFGRARGALDTQYF. As DNA, the CDR3 is TGTGCCAGCAGCCAAGATTTCGGCAGGGCTCGCGGGGCATTAGATACGCAGTATTTT.

This clone was detected a few times. The chain has TRBV27 and TRBJ1-1, with 7 bases fitting TRBD1. The CDR3 is 15 residues long. V was pared by 5 bases and J by 5 bases, with 11 bases of the junction left unmatched. Germline loops: CDR1 MNHEY, CDR2 SMNVEV (reference sequence). The CDR3 bases are TGTGCCAGCAGTCCCCACAGGGGAATATTAACTGAAGCTTTCTTT. This translates into CASSPHRGILTEAFF.

In this sample, this clone turned up a few times. The chain has TRBV7-9 and TRBJ2-1, with D possibly matching TRBD1 (6 bases). The ends were cut back, 5 bases at V and 6 bases at J, with 8 bases in the middle. This CDR3 has 12 residues. From germline, CDR1 is SEHNR and CDR2 FQNEAQ (reference sequence). CDR3 in amino acids: CASSQGFNEQFF. CDR3 nucleotide sequence: TGTGCCAGCAGCCAGGGGTTCAATGAGCAGTTCTTC.

This rearrangement joins TRBV19 to TRBJ1-5; 7 nucleotides align to TRBD1. With 1 base clipped from V and 7 bases from J, the junction kept 13 bases outside the gene matches. CDR1 and CDR2 (germline): LNHDA, SQIVND (reference sequence). The CDR3 is 17 residues long. In DNA form, the CDR3 reads TGTGCCAGTAGTATAGCAGGGACAGTTGGGAGAAAGCAGCCCCAGCATTTT. Translation: CASSIAGTVGRKQPQHF. Complete variable domain (other parts from reference TRBV19 and TRBJ1-5): DGGITQSPKYLFRKEGQNVTLSCEQNLNHDAMYWYRQDPGQGLRLIYYSQIVNDFQKGDIAEGYSVSREKKESFPLTVTSAQKNPTAFYLCASSIAGTVGRKQPQHFGDGTRLSIL.

The genes are TRBV4-1 and TRBJ2-5; tentative D call: TRBD2 (6 bases). The V end lost 3 bases, the J end lost 0 bases, and 11 bases lay between the germline ends. CDR1 and CDR2 from the germline V gene are MGHRA and YSYEKL. The CDR3 extends over 15 amino acids. DNA of the CDR3: TGCGCCAGCAGCCAGGGCCGGGAGTACCAAGAGACCCAGTACTTC. This translates into CASSQGREYQETQYF.

This CDR3 reads CATSRDPGTNEKLFF. The DNA of the CDR3 is TGTGCCACCAGCAGAGATCCAGGAACTAATGAAAAACTGTTTTTT. This chain links TRBV15 with TRBJ1-4; D unresolved. V dropped 0 bases and J dropped 1 base, with 6 bases sitting between them. The germline CDR1 and CDR2 sequences are LNHNV and YYDKDF (reference sequence). The length of the CDR3 is 15 residues.

The chain uses TRBV9 and TRBJ1-5, with a tentative D call TRBD1 (6 bases). This CDR3 spans 15 amino acids. Germline values: CDR1 SGDLS, CDR2 YYNGEE. The V gene lost 10 bases and the J gene lost 6 bases, with 23 bases spanning the gap. The CDR3 protein is CALGHRVGDGQPQHF. The CDR3 DNA reads as TGTGCCCTCGGGCACAGGGTGGGCGATGGTCAGCCCCAGCATTTT.

This chain links TRBV5-1 with TRBJ2-1; TRBD1 matches 7 bases. Germline V gives CDR1 SGHRS, CDR2 YFSETQ. The V gene end was trimmed by 4 bases and the J gene end by 12 bases; junction bases not matched to a gene: 13. This CDR3 comprises 14 residues. CDR3 residues: CASSQGQPGHVQFF. The CDR3 nucleotides read TGCGCCAGCAGCCAGGGACAGCCAGGGCATGTGCAGTTCTTC.

The CDR3 bases are TGTGCCACCAGTGATTCAGGGAGGGGACCGACCGGGGAGCTGTTTTTT. It specifies CATSDSGRGPTGELFF. The chain uses TRBV24-1 and TRBJ2-2, with 7 bases aligning to TRBD2. Losses at the gene ends were 2 bases for V and 5 bases for J; bases not matched to a gene: 7. The CDR3 covers 16 residues. Germline lookup yields CDR1 KGHDR and CDR2 SFDVKD.

The rearrangement links TRBV30 to TRBJ1-5; D remains unclear. This CDR3 is 13 amino acids long. Germline V gene lookup returns CDR1 GTSNPN and CDR2 SVGIG (reference sequence). V dropped 4 bases and J dropped 0 bases, with 7 bases sitting between them. The CDR3 protein is CAWNGNSNQPQHF. CDR3 nucleotides: TGTGCCTGGAACGGGAATAGCAATCAGCCCCAGCATTTT.

The V and J genes are TRBV29-1 and TRBJ1-1, with no clear D. Germline-derived CDR1 and CDR2 are SQVTM and ANQGSEA. This CDR3 comprises 13 residues. Trimming took 7 bases from V and 0 from J, leaving 12 bases between them. The CDR3 nucleotides read TGCAGCGCTTGGCACGCGGTGAACACTGAAGCTTTCTTT. It codes for CSAWHAVNTEAFF.

The chain has TRBV5-1 and TRBJ2-1, with TRBD2 matching over 11 bases. After removal of 2 bases from V and 10 bases from J, the junction contained 8 bases not matched to a gene. CDR1 SGHRS and CDR2 YFSETQ come from the germline V gene. The CDR3 consists of 15 residues. The CDR3 sequence: CASSFFTSGGGEQFF. CDR3 nucleotides: TGCGCCAGCAGCTTCTTCACTAGCGGGGGAGGGGAGCAGTTCTTC. Full variable domain (missing parts from reference TRBV5-1 and TRBJ2-1): KAGVTQTPRYLIKTRGQQVTLSCSPISGHRSVSWYQQTPGQGLQFLFEYFSETQRNKGNFPGRFSGRQFSNSRSEMNVSTLELGDSALYLCASSFFTSGGGEQFFGPGTRLTVL.

The rearrangement links TRBV30 to TRBJ2-5; TRBD2 matches at 13 bases. The germline CDR1 and CDR2 sequences are GTSNPN and SVGIG (reference sequence). V dropped 1 base and J dropped 9; count of bases not matched to a gene: 2. The CDR3 runs to 13 residues. CDR3 sequence reads: CAWSGGTSGAQYF. DNA of the CDR3: TGTGCCTGGAGTGGGGGGACTAGCGGGGCCCAGTACTTC.

The table lists this clone with a count of one. The V gene is TRBV6-1, the J gene TRBJ1-4; D is unclear. Germline CDR1 reads MNHNS; CDR2 reads SASEGT. The V end lost 4 bases, the J end lost 2 bases, and 14 bases lay between the germline ends. The CDR3 consists of 16 residues. The CDR3 DNA sequence: TGTGCCAGCAGTGGGCAGGTCGGTGCGACTAATGAAAAACTGTTTTTT. Its translation is CASSGQVGATNEKLFF.

The chain couples TRBV5-1 to TRBJ2-4, with D uncertain. CDR3 length equals 15 residues. V was cut by 0 bases and J by 0 bases, with 7 bases left in between. CDR1 is SGHRS and CDR2 is YFSETQ in the germline V gene. The CDR3 bases are TGCGCCAGCAGCTTGGGGCATGTAGCCAAAAACATTCAGTACTTC. It yields the protein CASSLGHVAKNIQYF.

The rearrangement joins TRBV11-2 to TRBJ1-1; 9 nucleotides line up with TRBD1. V trimming: 5 bases; J trimming: 4 bases; junction bases outside the gene matches: 5. The CDR3 contains 14 residues. CDR1 and CDR2 from the germline V gene are SGHAT and FQNNGV. The CDR3 bases are TGTGCCAGCAGCCGGGACAGGGAGGCCACTGAAGCTTTCTTT. Translated: CASSRDREATEAFF.

The V call is TRBV3-1 (or the pseudogene TRBV3-2), the J call TRBJ2-5, with D unresolved. CDR1 and CDR2 from the germline V gene are LGHDT and YNNKEL (reference sequence). V shed 3 bases and J shed 1 base, with 9 bases lying between them. The CDR3 consists of 14 residues. The CDR3 coding sequence is TGTGCCAGCAGCCACCGAAATAGCCAAGAGACCCAGTACTTC. This translates into CASSHRNSQETQYF.

This chain joins TRBV7-2 and TRBJ2-5, with a possible D match to TRBD1 (6 bases). The germline V and J ends were trimmed by 1 base and 4 bases, with 13 bases remaining between them. The CDR3 covers 15 residues. Germline V gene sequence: CDR1 SGHTA, CDR2 FQGNSA. CDR3 sequence: CASSLGRTEGETQYF. The CDR3 DNA reads as TGTGCCAGCAGCTTAGGCAGGACAGAAGGAGAGACCCAGTACTTC.

The J gene is TRBJ2-3, the V gene TRBV5-4, with 16 bases lining up with TRBD2. The CDR3 consists of 18 residues. J was trimmed by 3 bases and V by 4 bases; bases with no gene match: 8. CDR1 and CDR2 from the germline V gene are SGHNT and YYREEE (reference sequence). The CDR3 DNA follows: TGTGCCAGCAGCCAGGGACTAGCGGGGGGGCTTAATACAGATACGCAGTATTTT. Amino acid sequence: CASSQGLAGGLNTDTQYF.

The chain carries TRBV13 and TRBJ2-1, with a tentative D call TRBD2 (6 bases). This CDR3 comprises 12 residues. Trimming left V 4 bases short and J 10 bases short, with 11 bases between. Germline assignment: CDR1 PRHDT and CDR2 FYEKMQ (reference sequence). CDR3 coding DNA: TGTGCCAGCAGCTCCGGGCTAGCGGAGCAGTTCTTC. Its protein is CASSSGLAEQFF. Supplemented by reference TRBV13 and TRBJ2-1, the full variable domain reads AAGVIQSPRHLIKEKRETATLKCYPIPRHDTVYWYQQGPGQDPQFLISFYEKMQSDKGSIPDRFSAQQFSDYHSELNMSSLELGDSALYFCASSSGLAEQFFGPGTRLTVL.

The J gene is TRBJ2-4, the V gene TRBV6-6; possibly TRBD2 for D (6 bases). The CDR3 contains 14 residues. Trimming stripped 7 bases from V and 2 bases from J, with 12 bases between. Per the germline V gene, CDR1 is MNHNY and CDR2 is SVGAGI (reference sequence). For the CDR3, the DNA is TGTGCCAGCACCGATGGGGGGTCCAAAAACATTCAGTACTTC. Protein: CASTDGGSKNIQYF.

J is TRBJ2-5 and V is TRBV7-7; 11 bases are a match to TRBD2. The CDR3 consists of 15 residues. The germline CDR1 and CDR2 sequences are SSHAT and FNYEAQ (reference sequence). V lost 5 bases to trimming and J lost 2 bases; unmatched junction nucleotides: 4. CDR3 nucleotides: TGTGCCAGCAGCCGACTAGCGGGGAATCAAGAGACCCAGTACTTC. It translates to CASSRLAGNQETQYF. Drawing the rest from reference TRBV7-7 and TRBJ2-5, the complete variable domain is GAGVSQSPRYKVTKRGQDVTLRCDPISSHATLYWYQQALGQGPEFLTYFNYEAQPDKSGLPSDRFSAERPEGSISTLTIQRTEQRDSAMYRCASSRLAGNQETQYFGPGTRLLVL.

This chain joins TRBV7-9 and TRBJ1-1; TRBD1 agrees at 7 bases. Trimming took 5 bases from V and 3 from J; bases not matched to a gene: 9. The CDR3 length is 15 residues. Germline values: CDR1 SEHNR, CDR2 FQNEAQ (reference sequence). This CDR3 reads CASSKEGTVHTEAFF. The DNA for the CDR3 is TGTGCCAGCAGCAAGGAGGGGACAGTTCACACTGAAGCTTTCTTT.

The rearrangement uses TRBV7-9 and TRBJ2-2, with D possibly TRBD2 on 6 matching bases. This CDR3 comprises 16 residues. V dropped 3 bases and J dropped 3 bases, with 14 bases sitting between them. Germline V CDR1 and CDR2: SEHNR, FQNEAQ (reference sequence). CDR3 residues: CASSFGGARYTGELFF. CDR3 bases: TGTGCCAGCAGCTTTGGAGGGGCTAGGTACACCGGGGAGCTGTTTTTT.

The genes are TRBV3-1 (or the pseudogene TRBV3-2) and TRBJ2-7; 13 bases map to TRBD2. The CDR3 covers 17 residues. Germline V gives CDR1 LGHDT, CDR2 YNNKEL (reference sequence). Trimming cost V 0 bases and J 4 bases; bases outside gene matches: 6. CDR3 loop: CASSQDRLAGGWYEQYF. In DNA form, the CDR3 reads TGTGCCAGCAGCCAAGATAGACTAGCGGGGGGATGGTACGAGCAGTACTTC.

The chain links TRBV5-4 to TRBJ2-7; TRBD1 aligns across 7 bases. V trimming: 4 bases; J trimming: 4 bases; junction bases outside the gene matches: 8. Germline V gives CDR1 SGHNT, CDR2 YYREEE (reference sequence). This CDR3 region has 14 residues. The CDR3 region has the DNA TGTGCCAGCAGCCACAGGGGTTTGTATTACGAGCAGTACTTC. Amino acid sequence: CASSHRGLYYEQYF.

The CDR3 spells CASSFWRQGTGYTF. For the CDR3, the DNA is TGTGCCAGCAGTTTTTGGCGACAGGGAACTGGCTACACCTTC. This chain links TRBV27 with TRBJ1-2, with TRBD1 matching over 7 bases. CDR1 MNHEY and CDR2 SMNVEV come from the germline V gene (reference sequence). Losses at the gene ends were 3 bases for V and 7 bases for J; bases not matched to a gene: 8. This CDR3 spans 14 amino acids.